This TCR beta chain was observed in a study of blood T cell repertoires in COVID-19. The overall study: Donors in the United States, Italy and Spain gave samples during acute or convalescent COVID-19. From T cells, B-cell-depleted T cells, or PBMCs came the material, which was cDNA or gDNA.

The germline gives CDR1 SGHTA, CDR2 FQGTGA. The CDR3 spans 15 residues. V lost 2 bases to trimming and J lost 6 bases; unmatched junction nucleotides: 3. In the study's own analysis: Nucleated cell counts were estimated from reference gene primer amplification. The repertoire was sequenced with immunoSEQ multiplex PCR; TCRdb's copy has only in-frame clones and lacks some. V, J and clone size are taken as reported in that table, and D and trimming were inferred from the DNA itself. The top ten clones hold approximately 45% of a sample with tens of thousands of clones, roughly 88% of them seen once. This TCR was recovered from a human donor in a cohort sampled during active COVID-19. This rearrangement joins TRBV7-3 to TRBJ2-1, with 11 bases lining up with TRBD2. Sequenced input: peripheral blood. This CDR3 reads CASSLLAGGANEQFF. The CDR3 region has the DNA TGTGCCAGCAGCTTACTAGCGGGGGGAGCCAATGAGCAGTTCTTC.